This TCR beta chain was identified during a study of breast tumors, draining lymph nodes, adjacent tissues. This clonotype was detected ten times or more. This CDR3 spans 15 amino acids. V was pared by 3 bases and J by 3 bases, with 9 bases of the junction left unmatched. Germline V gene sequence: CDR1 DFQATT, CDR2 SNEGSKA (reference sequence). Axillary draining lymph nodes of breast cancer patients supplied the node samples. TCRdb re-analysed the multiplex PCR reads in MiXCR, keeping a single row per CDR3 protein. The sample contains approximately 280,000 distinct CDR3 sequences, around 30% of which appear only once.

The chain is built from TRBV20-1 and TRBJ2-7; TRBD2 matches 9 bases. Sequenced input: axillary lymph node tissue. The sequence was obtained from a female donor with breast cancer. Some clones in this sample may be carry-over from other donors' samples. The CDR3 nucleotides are TGCAGTGCTAGGGACCCAGCGGGAGGCCTCTACGAGCAGTACTTC. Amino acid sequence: CSARDPAGGLYEQYF.